These T cell receptor beta chains were read from a single sample in a study of identical twins. In TCRdb, the 5' RACE reads were re-called with MiXCR into one record per CDR3 protein. The table has under 900,000 distinct CDR3 sequences, around an eighth seen once; the top ten hold around 1.6%. The sample was also reused in another study, on yellow fever vaccine responses in identical twins.

The sequenced material came from PBMCs. The receptors were gathered from a woman aged 18-29 years in good health. The CDR3 runs from the conserved cysteine through the conserved F or W. Fields, in order: D gene, J gene, V gene, CDR3 length, CDR3 protein. D genes are given only for firm matches.

d_gene: -
j_gene: TRBJ1-1
v_gene: TRBV6-6
len: 13
CDR3aa: CASIGQLNTEAFF

d_gene: -
j_gene: TRBJ2-1
v_gene: TRBV19
len: 11
CDR3aa: CASSTVFEQFF

d_gene: -
j_gene: TRBJ2-3
v_gene: TRBV12-5
len: 16
CDR3aa: CASVNIQGLGSDTQYF

d_gene: -
j_gene: TRBJ2-2
v_gene: TRBV6-6
len: 11
CDR3aa: CASSYAGSTLF

d_gene: -
j_gene: TRBJ2-5
v_gene: TRBV5-1
len: 12
CDR3aa: CASSLTRETQYF

d_gene: -
j_gene: TRBJ2-3
v_gene: TRBV5-1
len: 14
CDR3aa: CASSLTRGTNTQYF

d_gene: -
j_gene: TRBJ2-1
v_gene: TRBV5-6
len: 13
CDR3aa: CASSWFAGSEQFF

d_gene: -
j_gene: TRBJ1-2
v_gene: TRBV2
len: 13
CDR3aa: CASRRREPYGYTF

d_gene: -
j_gene: TRBJ2-5
v_gene: TRBV12-3/TRBV12-4
len: 13
CDR3aa: CASSQTAAGTQYF

d_gene: -
j_gene: TRBJ1-2
v_gene: TRBV2
len: 14
CDR3aa: CASSESGTLPAYTF

d_gene: -
j_gene: TRBJ1-1
v_gene: TRBV12-3/TRBV12-4
len: 14
CDR3aa: CASSSQAMNTEAFF

d_gene: -
j_gene: TRBJ1-1
v_gene: TRBV25-1
len: 11
CDR3aa: CASSALTEAFF

d_gene: TRBD1
j_gene: TRBJ1-6
v_gene: TRBV5-1
len: 17
CDR3aa: CASSLGDRGVTYSPLHF

d_gene: -
j_gene: TRBJ2-3
v_gene: TRBV4-1
len: 13
CDR3aa: CASSQGVSETQYF

d_gene: -
j_gene: TRBJ2-1
v_gene: TRBV7-9
len: 12
CDR3aa: CASSFPRGEQFF

d_gene: TRBD1
j_gene: TRBJ2-1
v_gene: TRBV28
len: 14
CDR3aa: CASSFYTGGNEQFF

d_gene: TRBD1
j_gene: TRBJ1-2
v_gene: TRBV12-3/TRBV12-4
len: 14
CDR3aa: CASSDLNRGTGYTF

d_gene: -
j_gene: TRBJ2-1
v_gene: TRBV3-1
len: 13
CDR3aa: CASSTLGGYEQFF

d_gene: TRBD1
j_gene: TRBJ1-1
v_gene: TRBV10-3
len: 15
CDR3aa: CAISTTDRGNTEAFF

d_gene: -
j_gene: TRBJ2-2
v_gene: TRBV3-1
len: 15
CDR3aa: CASSHNTGTPGELFF

d_gene: -
j_gene: TRBJ1-5
v_gene: TRBV28
len: 15
CDR3aa: CASSLLVLGNQPQHF

d_gene: -
j_gene: TRBJ2-3
v_gene: TRBV3-1
len: 17
CDR3aa: CASSQLGRDPYTDTQYF

d_gene: TRBD1
j_gene: TRBJ2-1
v_gene: TRBV7-2
len: 22
CDR3aa: CASSNRASKGDSLIDSYNEQFF

d_gene: TRBD1
j_gene: TRBJ2-1
v_gene: TRBV24-1
len: 17
CDR3aa: CATSDLEETGGINEQFF

d_gene: -
j_gene: TRBJ2-2
v_gene: TRBV5-1
len: 13
CDR3aa: CASSNLGTGELFF

d_gene: -
j_gene: TRBJ2-5
v_gene: TRBV20-1
len: 14
CDR3aa: CSAPTPTIQETQYF

d_gene: -
j_gene: TRBJ2-7
v_gene: TRBV20-1
len: 12
CDR3aa: CSARGGLGEQYF

d_gene: TRBD2
j_gene: TRBJ2-1
v_gene: TRBV7-8
len: 17
CDR3aa: CASSPQRGGGTYNEQFF

d_gene: -
j_gene: TRBJ2-7
v_gene: TRBV3-1
len: 14
CDR3aa: CASSQSGAFYEQYF

d_gene: TRBD2
j_gene: TRBJ2-1
v_gene: TRBV20-1
len: 13
CDR3aa: CSARDVREGEQFF

d_gene: TRBD1
j_gene: TRBJ2-3
v_gene: TRBV5-1
len: 13
CDR3aa: CASNGQGSDTQYF

d_gene: -
j_gene: TRBJ2-3
v_gene: TRBV5-1
len: 14
CDR3aa: CASSLRQNTDTQYF

d_gene: -
j_gene: TRBJ1-2
v_gene: TRBV10-2
len: 14
CDR3aa: CASSESGRDGGYTF

d_gene: TRBD2
j_gene: TRBJ2-7
v_gene: TRBV6-2/TRBV6-3
len: 18
CDR3aa: CASSDGLAGEWANYEQYF

d_gene: -
j_gene: TRBJ2-5
v_gene: TRBV3-1
len: 13
CDR3aa: CASSLLKRETQYF

d_gene: TRBD2
j_gene: TRBJ2-1
v_gene: TRBV7-8
len: 16
CDR3aa: CASSSGWTSGYNEQFF

d_gene: -
j_gene: TRBJ2-1
v_gene: TRBV24-1
len: 13
CDR3aa: CATSDFQGDEQFF

d_gene: -
j_gene: TRBJ1-5
v_gene: TRBV11-2
len: 13
CDR3aa: CASSLEGWDIQHF

d_gene: TRBD1
j_gene: TRBJ1-1
v_gene: TRBV12-3/TRBV12-4
len: 13
CDR3aa: CASSLAGGGEAFF